This T cell receptor (beta chain) was obtained from a study of CD8+ T cells in alopecia areata. Study outcomes and limitations: Lesional scalp displayed greater clonality than normal scalp, most notably in alopecia totalis/universalis. Sequencing of scalp samples also captures resident alphabeta T cells of normal skin. The study found that many expanded lesional clones persisted in scalp and blood during tofacitinib.

As the sequencing template, cDNA was produced by extracting RNA and reverse transcribing it. Generated by immunoSEQ multiplex PCR, the TCRdb table keeps only in-frame clones and is missing some. The sample carries 150,000 to 250,000 clones, 55% to 70% recorded once. The treatment: oral pan-JAK inhibitor, 5-10 mg twice daily. Lesional scalp punch biopsies and peripheral blood came from alopecia areata patients. On this clone: Its matching antigen is unknown.

CDR1 is MNHEY, CDR2 SVGAGI, per germline. The ends were cut back, 8 bases at V and 2 bases at J, with 15 bases in the middle. CDR3 length equals 15 residues. The sequenced sample was CD4+ T cells sorted from blood, obtained at week 24, from a patient treated with tofacitinib. V gene TRBV6-5 combines with J gene TRBJ1-4; D is possibly TRBD1 (6 bases). The TCR comes from a human donor with alopecia areata. The CDR3 bases are TGTGCCAGCGGGGAGGGGGGGGCGACTAATGAAAAACTGTTTTTT. Its translation is CASGEGGATNEKLFF.